This T cell receptor beta chain emerged from a study of shared clonotypes between healthy human individuals. For the study at large: CD4 naive and CD4 memory each took three plates per donor, while CD8 naive took two and CD8 memory one.

CDR1 MGHRA and CDR2 YSYEKL come from the germline V gene. This CDR3 has 15 residues. Germline trimming cut 2 bases from V and 3 bases from J; bases unmatched to any gene: 6. This clone occurred once. As originally analysed: Filtering differed for immunoSEQ, which gave only junction sequences without quality scores. Sequencing used immunoSEQ multiplex PCR; TCRdb keeps in-frame clones, though not all of them. The V and J calls and clone size come from that table; D and trimming were worked out from the DNA. Seen here are about 530,000 clones, about 96% observed once, and the top ten hold approximately 0.06%.

The sequencing sample was made of naive CD4+ T cells sorted from blood. Subset meaning: CD45RA+ positively selected. This chain uses TRBV4-1 with TRBJ1-2, with TRBD1 matching 7 bases. This TCR came from a young woman in good health. CDR3 bases: TGCGCCAGCAGCCAAAGCTGGGACAGTGACTATGGCTACACCTTC. Amino acid sequence: CASSQSWDSDYGYTF.